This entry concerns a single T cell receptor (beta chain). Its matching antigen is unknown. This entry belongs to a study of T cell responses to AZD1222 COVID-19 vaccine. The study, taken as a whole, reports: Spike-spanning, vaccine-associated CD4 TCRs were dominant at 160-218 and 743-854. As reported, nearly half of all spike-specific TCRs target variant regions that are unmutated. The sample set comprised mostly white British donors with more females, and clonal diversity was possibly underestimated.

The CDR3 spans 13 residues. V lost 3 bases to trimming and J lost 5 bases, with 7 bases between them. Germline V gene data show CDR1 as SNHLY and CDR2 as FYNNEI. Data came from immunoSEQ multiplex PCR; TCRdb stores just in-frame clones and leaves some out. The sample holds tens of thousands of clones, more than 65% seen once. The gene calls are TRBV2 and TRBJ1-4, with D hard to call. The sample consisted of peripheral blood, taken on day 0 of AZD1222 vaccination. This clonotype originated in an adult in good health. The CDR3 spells CASSERENEKLFF. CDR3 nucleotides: TGTGCCAGCAGTGAGAGGGAGAATGAAAAACTGTTTTTT.